This TCR beta chain was documented in a study of T cell responses to AZD1222 COVID-19 vaccine. General study points: Samples come after the peak T cell response, not at day 14. It should be noted that donors were predominantly white British and more often female, and clonal diversity was possibly underestimated.

The data were produced by immunoSEQ multiplex PCR, yet TCRdb's version contains in-frame clones alone and is incomplete. This repertoire shows 130,000 to 150,000 clones, more than 90% found once; its top ten account for around 1.7%. With respect to this clone: Its antigen remains unidentified.

The CDR3 consists of 12 residues. The germline gives CDR1 SGHDN, CDR2 FVKESK. V gave up 4 bases and J gave up 6 bases, with 10 bases separating them. The receptor comes from an adult in good health. The sequences come from peripheral blood, collected on day 0 of AZD1222 vaccination. The chain couples TRBV14 to TRBJ2-7, with a tentative D call TRBD2 (5 bases). The CDR3 sequence: CASSLRGFEQYF. The CDR3 nucleotides read TGTGCCAGCAGCCTGAGAGGGTTCGAGCAGTACTTC.